This TCR beta chain was captured in a study of blood T cell repertoires in COVID-19. Germline V gene lookup returns CDR1 KGHSH and CDR2 LQKENI. CDR3 size: 18 residues. Trimming removed 0 bases from V and 1 base from J, with 16 bases in between. Only in-frame clones appear in the TCRdb table, and some are missing; sequencing was by immunoSEQ multiplex PCR. The repertoire holds fewer than 300,000 clones, with 84% as singletons. This chain connects TRBV18 to TRBJ2-4, with D maybe TRBD2 (5 bases). This receptor was taken from a person aged 65 to 85 with COVID-19, enrolled during active disease. Sequenced input: peripheral blood. The CDR3 DNA reads TGTGCCAGCTCACCACCATCAAGCGGTCTGGGGGCCAAAAACATTCAGTACTTC. Encoded protein: CASSPPSSGLGAKNIQYF.